Shown below are 7 T cell receptor beta chains from a single sample sequenced in a study of blood T cell repertoires in COVID-19. The assay was immunoSEQ multiplex PCR, and TCRdb's table has in-frame clones only and misses some. Of 13,000 or so clones in the sample, roughly 85% were seen once. The material sequenced was peripheral blood. The receptors were gathered from a man aged 40-55 years with active or convalescent COVID-19.

This chain connects TRBV27 to TRBJ1-1, with a tentative D call TRBD1 (6 bases). With 4 bases removed from V and 4 bases from J, the gap between germline ends came to 25 bases. The CDR3 loop spans 18 amino acids. Germline V lookup: CDR1 MNHEY, CDR2 SMNVEV (reference sequence). CDR3 nucleotides: TGTGCCAGCAGTTCTGGGAAGGGGGTGATCGGGGACCTCACTGAAGCTTTCTTT. This codes for CASSSGKGVIGDLTEAFF.

The chain combines TRBV11-2 with TRBJ2-1; the D gene is possibly TRBD1 (6 bases). Germline loops: CDR1 SGHAT, CDR2 FQNNGV. This CDR3 is built from 16 residues. V lost 5 bases and J 2 bases, leaving 16 bases between the germline ends. CDR3 sequence (DNA): TGTGCCAGCAGCCAAAGACAGGTGTCTACCTACAATGAGCAGTTCTTC. It encodes CASSQRQVSTYNEQFF.

In its sample, this clone was seen once. This sequence joins TRBV18 and TRBJ1-3; D is unclear. Trimming took off 0 bases at V and 8 bases at J, with 23 bases between the two ends. Per the germline V gene, CDR1 is KGHSH and CDR2 is LQKENI. This CDR3 comprises 18 residues. The CDR3 reads CASSPPTTGIGRLDTIYF. The CDR3 bases are TGTGCCAGCTCACCACCTACGACCGGGATCGGGCGGTTAGACACCATATATTTT.

This chain links TRBV6-1 with TRBJ2-1; 11 nucleotides line up with TRBD1. This CDR3 contains 15 residues. The germline V gene encodes CDR1 MNHNS and CDR2 SASEGT. J lost 8 bases, V lost 3 bases, and 6 bases had no gene match. The CDR3 DNA follows: TGTGCCAGCAGTGAGTCGGGACAGGGGGTTTATGAGCAGTTCTTC. As protein: CASSESGQGVYEQFF.

The chain joins TRBV2 to TRBJ2-2, with TRBD1 matching over 7 bases. Germline V gives CDR1 SNHLY, CDR2 FYNNEI. The CDR3 length is 13 residues. V shed 4 bases, J shed 5 bases, and the junction held 1 base outside the gene matches. The CDR3 protein is CASSVGQTGELFF. In DNA, the CDR3 is TGTGCCAGCAGTGTGGGACAGACCGGGGAGCTGTTTTTT.

The chain links TRBV11-2 to TRBJ1-4; D not certain. V shed 2 bases and J shed 10 bases, with 14 bases lying between them. This CDR3 contains 14 residues. Germline-derived CDR1 and CDR2 are SGHAT and FQNNGV. CDR3 protein: CASSLYTEGTKLFF. In DNA, the CDR3 is TGTGCCAGCAGCTTATACACTGAGGGAACAAAACTGTTTTTT.

This clone showed up just a few times. This sequence joins TRBV10-3 and TRBJ2-4; D is possibly TRBD1 (6 bases). This CDR3 is built from 14 residues. The V end was cut by 2 bases, the J end by 8 bases, with 13 bases between. Germline V lookup: CDR1 ENHRY, CDR2 SYGVKD. The CDR3 region has the DNA TGTGCCATCAGTGAGCGCGAGACAGGTGACATTCAGTACTTC. Protein product: CAISERETGDIQYF.